This section outlines one T cell receptor beta chain sequence together with its context. These data originate in a study of blood T cell repertoires in COVID-19. On the study more broadly: PBMCs, B-cell-depleted T cells, or T cells provided the cDNA or gDNA that made up the material.

Trimming took 5 bases from V and 4 from J; bases not matched to a gene: 17. Germline V lookup: CDR1 SGHNT, CDR2 YENEEA. The CDR3 loop spans 18 amino acids. Study processing details: Using reference gene primer amplification, nucleated cell counts were estimated. TCRdb's table, derived via immunoSEQ multiplex PCR, lists solely in-frame clones and lacks some. That table furnishes V, J and clone size, whereas the DNA furnished D and trimming. The sample gives roughly 290,000 clones, around 81% of which show up once; around 3.7% is in the top ten. Sequencing was performed on peripheral blood. The receptor was derived from a woman in her 50s with active or convalescent COVID-19. This sequence joins TRBV11-3 and TRBJ2-1; 7 nucleotides match TRBD2. CDR3 DNA sequence: TGTGCCAGCAGCAAAGAGCAACTAGCGCCGGCGCCATACAATGAGCAGTTCTTC. This sequence encodes CASSKEQLAPAPYNEQFF.